This T cell receptor beta chain was retrieved from a study of T cell changes during pregnancy in multiple sclerosis. In its sample, this clone was seen a few times. The protocol was immunoSEQ multiplex PCR, while the TCRdb copy is restricted to in-frame clones and leaves out a portion. The sample lists just under 65,000 clones; around 92% were seen once. The CDR3 contains 13 residues. Trimming removed 4 bases from V and 4 bases from J, with 11 bases in between. Per the germline V gene, CDR1 is MGHRA and CDR2 is YSYEKL. This chain links TRBV4-1 with TRBJ2-7; D possibly corresponds to TRBD2 (5 bases). The specimen was peripheral blood, collected in the third trimester of pregnancy. This TCR derives from a female donor in good health, enrolled as a control in a pregnancy study. This CDR3 is CASSLGGRYEQYF. Here the CDR3 DNA reads TGCGCCAGCAGCCTCGGCGGGCGTTACGAGCAGTACTTC.